Detailed here is one T cell receptor beta chain. Participants came from under 30 US areas, aged roughly 18 to 100 years. The data derive from a study of blood T cell repertoires in COVID-19. Produced via immunoSEQ multiplex PCR; TCRdb's table is partial and in-frame only. The table includes about 300,000 clones, more than 80% detected once. The origin of this receptor is a young woman who had recovered from COVID-19. The material sequenced was PBMCs or T cells enriched from blood (not recorded which).

CDR3 sequence (DNA): TGCGCCAGCAGCTTAGGGGGACTACTCCAAGAGACCCAGTACTTC. Protein sequence: CASSLGGLLQETQYF. The chain has TRBV5-1 and TRBJ2-5, with D possibly matching TRBD2 (7 bases). This CDR3 comprises 15 residues. The V and J ends lost 2 bases and 1 base respectively, with 12 bases between them. CDR1 is SGHRS, CDR2 YFSETQ, per germline.